The source of this TCR beta chain is a study of blood T cell repertoires in COVID-19. Across the whole study: Some COVID-19 samples were acute and others convalescent; all came from the United States, Italy and Spain. T cells, B-cell-depleted T cells, or PBMCs provided the cDNA or gDNA that served as material.

In the original workflow: For nucleated cells, counts were estimated from reference gene primer amplification. Clones were read by immunoSEQ multiplex PCR, and TCRdb kept only the in-frame ones, dropping some. V and J calls and clone size are copied from that table; D and trimming were computed from the DNA. The repertoire holds a few hundred thousand clones, with around nine tenths as singletons. The V segment lost 10 bases and the J segment 4 bases; nucleotides outside the gene matches: 16. The CDR3 loop spans 16 amino acids. Germline V gives CDR1 SGHNT, CDR2 YYREEE (reference sequence). The chain joins TRBV5-4 to TRBJ1-1; 10 bases map to TRBD1. The sample consisted of peripheral blood. This clonotype originated in a man aged 55 to 70 with acute or convalescent COVID-19. The CDR3, as DNA: TGTGCCCAAGGGGGCGACAGGGGGCTTGGCGTCACTGAAGCTTTCTTT. Residues: CAQGGDRGLGVTEAFF.